Included here is one T cell receptor (beta chain) sequence, with context. What it binds is unknown. Given a much more abundant clone one base away, this may be a read error. Since no conserved phenylalanine or tryptophan closes the CDR3, a read error is the likely cause. Previously described methods with listed TCR primers produced the bulk TCR libraries. TCRdb called the PCR reads again in MiXCR, with one record for every CDR3 protein. The sample lists roughly 100,000 distinct CDR3 sequences, less than 35% occurring once. This entry comes from a study of molecular identifiers for immune sequencing clone quantification. Study-wide context: Across replicate runs, RNA obtained from approximately 20,000 or 98,000 naive CD8 cells was divided into five, with four undergoing sequencing.

Regarding the study as a whole: The share of molecules held by clones above 20 RNA copies was over 98% in effector cells and under 1% in naive cells.

Sequenced material: naive CD8+ T cells from blood, with Jurkat cell RNA spiked in. Indicated subset: FACS-sorted CD8+CD4-CCR7+CD45RA+ naive T cells. This sequence originates from a human donor in good health. Some libraries in this study had Jurkat cell RNA spiked in.

This CDR3 reads CASSYTRVTQPQHY. In DNA form, the CDR3 reads TGTGCCAGCAGTTATACCAGGGTTACTCAGCCCCAGCATTAT. The chain links TRBV6-2 or TRBV6-3 to TRBJ1-5; a possible D gene is TRBD1 (5 bases). Germline assignment: CDR1 MNHEY and CDR2 SVGEGT. Trimming removed 3 bases at V and 6 bases at J, with 12 bases between. The CDR3 runs 14 residues.